Detailed here is one TCR beta chain. The antigen is undetermined. After removal of 1 base from V and 3 bases from J, the junction contained 8 bases not matched to a gene. Germline CDR1 reads MGHRA; CDR2 reads YSYEKL. The CDR3 is 17 residues long. There were no recent acute infections or vaccinations among the donors, who were healthy HIV-negative adults. The data stem from a study of shared clonotypes between healthy human individuals. General study points: The study generally estimated greater richness for naive than memory subsets.

The sorted-subset replicate PCRs were given about 200 ng DNA, which is about 29,000 T cell genomes. Assay: immunoSEQ multiplex PCR; the TCRdb copy retains only in-frame clones and omits some. This sample has 1 million to 1.2 million clones, with roughly 80% found just once. V is TRBV4-1 and J is TRBJ2-1, with TRBD2 identical over 8 bases. This TCR was sampled from a man aged 18-30 years in good health. Some clones in this sample may be carry-over from other donors' samples. The sample comprised memory CD4+ T cells from PBMCs. Subset described: CD45RA-negative fraction. The CDR3 region is CASSQGRASGYYNEQFF. The CDR3 nucleotides read TGCGCCAGCAGCCAAGGCAGGGCTAGCGGGTACTACAATGAGCAGTTCTTC.